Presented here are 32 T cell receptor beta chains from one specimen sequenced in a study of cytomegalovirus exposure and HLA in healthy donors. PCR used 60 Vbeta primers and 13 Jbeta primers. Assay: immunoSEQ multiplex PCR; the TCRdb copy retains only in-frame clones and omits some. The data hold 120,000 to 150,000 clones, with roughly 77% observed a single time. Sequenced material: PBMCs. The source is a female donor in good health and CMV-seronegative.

CDR3 protein: CAWKGAVSYNEQFF. The CDR3 DNA is TGTGCCTGGAAAGGGGCCGTCTCCTACAATGAGCAGTTCTTC. V usage is TRBV30 and J usage is TRBJ2-1, with D perhaps matching TRBD1 (5 bases). V shed 4 bases and J shed 0 bases, with 10 bases lying between them. Germline CDR1 GTSNPN, CDR2 SVGIG (reference sequence). The CDR3 consists of 14 residues.

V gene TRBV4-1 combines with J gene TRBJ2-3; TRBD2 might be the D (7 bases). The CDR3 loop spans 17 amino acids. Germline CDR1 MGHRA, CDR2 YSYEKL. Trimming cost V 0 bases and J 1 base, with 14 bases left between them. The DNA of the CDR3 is TGCGCCAGCAGCCAAGAGCGGGGGCAGGTCCGCACAGATACGCAGTATTTT. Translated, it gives CASSQERGQVRTDTQYF.

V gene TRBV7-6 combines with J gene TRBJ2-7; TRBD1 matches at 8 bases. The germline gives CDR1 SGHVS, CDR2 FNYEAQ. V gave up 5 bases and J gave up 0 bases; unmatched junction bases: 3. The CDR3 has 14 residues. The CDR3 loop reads CASSRTGGSYEQYF. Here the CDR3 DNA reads TGTGCCAGCAGCCGAACAGGGGGCTCCTACGAGCAGTACTTC. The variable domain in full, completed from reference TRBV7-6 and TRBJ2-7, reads GAGVSQSPRYKVTKRGQDVALRCDPISGHVSLYWYRQALGQGPEFLTYFNYEAQQDKSGLPNDRFSAERPEGSISTLTIQRTEQRDSAMYRCASSRTGGSYEQYFGPGTRLTVT.

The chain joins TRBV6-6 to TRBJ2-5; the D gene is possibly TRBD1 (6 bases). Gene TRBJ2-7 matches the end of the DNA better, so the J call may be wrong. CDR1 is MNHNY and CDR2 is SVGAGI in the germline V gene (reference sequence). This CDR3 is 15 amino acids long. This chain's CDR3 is CASSYTYRAPYEQYF. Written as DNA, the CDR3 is TGTGCCAGCAGTTACACCTACAGGGCTCCCTACGAGCAGTACTTC.

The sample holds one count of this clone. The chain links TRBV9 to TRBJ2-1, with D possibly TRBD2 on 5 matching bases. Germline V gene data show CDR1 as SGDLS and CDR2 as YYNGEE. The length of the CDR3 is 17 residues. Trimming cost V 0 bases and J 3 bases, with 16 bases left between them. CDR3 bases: TGTGCCAGCAGCGTAGCTCAAGCGGAAGGTTTCTACAATGAGCAGTTCTTC. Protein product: CASSVAQAEGFYNEQFF.

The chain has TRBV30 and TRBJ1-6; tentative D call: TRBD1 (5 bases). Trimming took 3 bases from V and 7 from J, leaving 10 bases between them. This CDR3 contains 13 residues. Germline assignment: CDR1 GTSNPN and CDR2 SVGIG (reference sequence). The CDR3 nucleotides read TGTGCCTGGAGAGACAGTAGAAATTCACCCCTCCACTTT. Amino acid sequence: CAWRDSRNSPLHF.

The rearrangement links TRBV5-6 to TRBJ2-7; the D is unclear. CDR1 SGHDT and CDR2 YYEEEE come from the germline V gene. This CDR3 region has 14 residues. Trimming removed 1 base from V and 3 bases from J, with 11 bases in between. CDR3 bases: TGTGCCAGCAGCTTGTTGGGCGAGATCTACGAGCAGTACTTC. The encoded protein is CASSLLGEIYEQYF. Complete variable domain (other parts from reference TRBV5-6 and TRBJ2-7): DAGVTQSPTHLIKTRGQQVTLRCSPKSGHDTVSWYQQALGQGPQFIFQYYEEEERQRGNFPDRFSGHQFPNYSSELNVNALLLGDSALYLCASSLLGEIYEQYFGPGTRLTVT.

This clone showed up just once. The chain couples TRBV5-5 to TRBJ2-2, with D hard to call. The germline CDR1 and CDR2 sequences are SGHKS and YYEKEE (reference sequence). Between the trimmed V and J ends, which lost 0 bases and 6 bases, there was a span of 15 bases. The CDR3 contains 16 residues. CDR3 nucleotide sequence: TGTGCCAGCAGCTTGGTATCGGTCCACCTAGCCGGGGAGCTGTTTTTT. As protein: CASSLVSVHLAGELFF.

CDR3 DNA sequence: TGTGCCAGCAGCGCCACGGGGTTGGGCAGGGGGCTGCCTGAAGCTTTCTTT. Its translation is CASSATGLGRGLPEAFF. The V gene is TRBV11-2, the J gene TRBJ1-1; TRBD1 aligns across 8 bases. The germline CDR1 and CDR2 sequences are SGHAT and FQNNGV. There are 17 residues in the CDR3. V was clipped by 5 bases and J by 6 bases; unmatched bases: 17.

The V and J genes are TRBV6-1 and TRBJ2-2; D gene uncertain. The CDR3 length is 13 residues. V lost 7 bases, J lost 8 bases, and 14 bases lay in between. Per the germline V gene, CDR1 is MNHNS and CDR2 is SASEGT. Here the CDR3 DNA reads TGTGCCAGCATCCCAACACTAAGGGGGGAGCTGTTTTTT. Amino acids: CASIPTLRGELFF.

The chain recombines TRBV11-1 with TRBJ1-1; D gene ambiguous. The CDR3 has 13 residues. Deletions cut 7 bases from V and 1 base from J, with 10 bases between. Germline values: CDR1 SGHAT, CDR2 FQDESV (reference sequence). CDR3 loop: CASKLNRNTEAFF. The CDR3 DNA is TGTGCCAGCAAGCTCAACAGGAACACTGAAGCTTTCTTT.

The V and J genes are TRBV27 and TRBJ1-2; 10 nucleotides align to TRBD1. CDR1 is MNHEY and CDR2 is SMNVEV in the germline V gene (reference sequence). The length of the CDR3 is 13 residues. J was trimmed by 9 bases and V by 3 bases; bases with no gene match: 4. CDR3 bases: TGTGCCAGCAGTTTGACAGGGGGCGGGAGCTACACCTTC. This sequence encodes CASSLTGGGSYTF.

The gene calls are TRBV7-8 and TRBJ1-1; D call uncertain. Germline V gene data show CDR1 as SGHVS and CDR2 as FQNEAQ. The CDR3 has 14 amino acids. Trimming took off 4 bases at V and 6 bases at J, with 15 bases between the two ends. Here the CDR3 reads CASSSEQTKPEAFF. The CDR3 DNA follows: TGTGCCAGCAGCTCGGAACAGACAAAACCTGAAGCTTTCTTT.

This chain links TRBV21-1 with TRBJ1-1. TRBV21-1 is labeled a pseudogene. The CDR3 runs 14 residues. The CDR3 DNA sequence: TGTGCCAGTAAACAGCGGGGTAGGGACACTGAAGCTTTCTTT. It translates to CASKQRGRDTEAFF.

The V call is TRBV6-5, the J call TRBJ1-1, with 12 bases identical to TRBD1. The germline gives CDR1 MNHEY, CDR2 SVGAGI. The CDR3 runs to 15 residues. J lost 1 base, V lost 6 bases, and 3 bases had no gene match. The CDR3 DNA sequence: TGTGCCAGCAGGGGACAGGGGGCCGGGAACACTGAAGCTTTCTTT. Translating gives CASRGQGAGNTEAFF.

The CDR3 nucleotides are TGCAGCGTTGATTTAGGACAGGGTGGTGGCTACACCTTC. This encodes CSVDLGQGGGYTF. The chain is built from TRBV29-1 and TRBJ1-2; 8 bases map to TRBD1. The CDR3 length is 13 residues. Germline V gives CDR1 SQVTM, CDR2 ANQGSEA. J lost 7 bases, V lost 3 bases, and 7 bases had no gene match.

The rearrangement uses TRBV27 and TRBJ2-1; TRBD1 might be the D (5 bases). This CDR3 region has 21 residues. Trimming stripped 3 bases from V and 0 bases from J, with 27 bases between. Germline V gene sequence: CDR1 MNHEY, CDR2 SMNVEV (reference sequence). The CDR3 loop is CASSLEWYRSAIPSSYNEQFF. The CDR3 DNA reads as TGTGCCAGCAGTTTGGAGTGGTACAGGAGTGCAATACCAAGCTCCTACAATGAGCAGTTCTTC.

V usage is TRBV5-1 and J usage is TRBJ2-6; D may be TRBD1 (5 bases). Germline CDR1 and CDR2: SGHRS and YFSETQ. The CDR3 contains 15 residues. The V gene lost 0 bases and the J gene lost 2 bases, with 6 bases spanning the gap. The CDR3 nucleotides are TGCGCCAGCAGCTTGGGGACAACTGGGGCCAACGTCCTGACTTTC. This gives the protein CASSLGTTGANVLTF.

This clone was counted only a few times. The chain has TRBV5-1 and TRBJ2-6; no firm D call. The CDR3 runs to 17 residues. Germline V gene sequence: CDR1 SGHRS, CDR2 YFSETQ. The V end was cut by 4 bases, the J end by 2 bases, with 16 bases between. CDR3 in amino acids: CASSGTGLLAGANVLTF. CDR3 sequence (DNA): TGCGCCAGCAGCGGAACGGGTCTTCTGGCTGGGGCCAACGTCCTGACTTTC.

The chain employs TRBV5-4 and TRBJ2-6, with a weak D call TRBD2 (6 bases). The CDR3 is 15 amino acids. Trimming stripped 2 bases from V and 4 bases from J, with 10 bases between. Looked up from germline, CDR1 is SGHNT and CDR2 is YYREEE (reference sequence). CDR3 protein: CASSFMGGGANVLTF. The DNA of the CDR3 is TGTGCCAGCAGCTTTATGGGGGGAGGGGCCAACGTCCTGACTTTC.

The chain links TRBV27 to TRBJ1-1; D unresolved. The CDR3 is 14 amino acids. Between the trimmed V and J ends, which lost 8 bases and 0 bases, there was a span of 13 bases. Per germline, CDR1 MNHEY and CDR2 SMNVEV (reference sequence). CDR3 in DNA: TGTGCCAGCTCCCCTTTTATAGTGAACACTGAAGCTTTCTTT. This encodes CASSPFIVNTEAFF.

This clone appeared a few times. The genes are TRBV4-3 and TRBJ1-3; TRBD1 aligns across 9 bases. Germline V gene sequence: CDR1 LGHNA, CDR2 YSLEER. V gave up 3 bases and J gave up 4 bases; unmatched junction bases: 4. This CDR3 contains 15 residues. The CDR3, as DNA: TGCGCCAGCAGCCAGAGGACAGGGGCGGGAAACACCATATATTTT. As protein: CASSQRTGAGNTIYF.

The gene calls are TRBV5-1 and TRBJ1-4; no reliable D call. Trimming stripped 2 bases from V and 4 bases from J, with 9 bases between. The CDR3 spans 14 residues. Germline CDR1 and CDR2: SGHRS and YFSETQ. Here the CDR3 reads CASSFAGYNEKLFF. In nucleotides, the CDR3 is TGCGCCAGCAGCTTTGCCGGGTATAATGAAAAACTGTTTTTT.

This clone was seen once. The CDR3 sequence: CAISESGGMNTQYF. The CDR3 nucleotides are TGTGCCATCAGTGAGTCGGGGGGGATGAATACCCAGTACTTC. The V gene is TRBV10-3, the J gene TRBJ2-5, with TRBD2 identical over 7 bases. V gave up 0 bases and J gave up 8 bases; unmatched junction bases: 6. This CDR3 has 14 amino acids. CDR1 ENHRY and CDR2 SYGVKD come from the germline V gene.

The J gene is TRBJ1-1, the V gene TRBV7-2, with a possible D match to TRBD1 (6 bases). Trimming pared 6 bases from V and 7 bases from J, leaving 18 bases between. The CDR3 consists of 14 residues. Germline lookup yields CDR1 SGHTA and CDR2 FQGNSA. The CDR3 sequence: CASRRSGGPIEAFF. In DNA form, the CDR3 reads TGTGCCAGCAGAAGGAGCGGGGGCCCGATTGAAGCTTTCTTT.

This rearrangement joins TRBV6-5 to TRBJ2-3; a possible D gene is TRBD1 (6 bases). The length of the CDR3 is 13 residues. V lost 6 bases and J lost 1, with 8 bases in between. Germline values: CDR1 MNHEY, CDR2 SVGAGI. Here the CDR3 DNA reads TGTGCCAGCAGCCACAGGGGCACAGATACGCAGTATTTT. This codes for CASSHRGTDTQYF.

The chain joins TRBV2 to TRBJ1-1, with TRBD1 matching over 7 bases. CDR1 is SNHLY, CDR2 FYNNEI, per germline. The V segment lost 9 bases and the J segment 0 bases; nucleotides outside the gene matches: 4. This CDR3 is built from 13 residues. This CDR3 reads CARGGPMNTEAFF. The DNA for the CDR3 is TGTGCCAGAGGGGGCCCCATGAACACTGAAGCTTTCTTT.

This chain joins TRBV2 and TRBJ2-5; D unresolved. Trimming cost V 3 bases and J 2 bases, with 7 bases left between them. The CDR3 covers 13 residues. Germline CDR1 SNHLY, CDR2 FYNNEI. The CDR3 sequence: CASSEVRQETQYF. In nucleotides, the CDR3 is TGTGCCAGCAGTGAGGTGCGTCAAGAGACCCAGTACTTC.

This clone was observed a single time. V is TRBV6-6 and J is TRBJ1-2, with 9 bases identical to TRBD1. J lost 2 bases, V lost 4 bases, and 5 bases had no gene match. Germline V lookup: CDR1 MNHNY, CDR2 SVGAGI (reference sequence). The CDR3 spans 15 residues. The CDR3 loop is CASSSGTGLNYGYTF. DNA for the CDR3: TGTGCCAGCAGTTCCGGGACAGGGCTAAACTATGGCTACACCTTC.

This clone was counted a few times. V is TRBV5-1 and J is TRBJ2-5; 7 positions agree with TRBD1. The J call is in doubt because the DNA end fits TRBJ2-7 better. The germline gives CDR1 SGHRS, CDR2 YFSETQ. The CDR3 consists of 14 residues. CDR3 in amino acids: CASSLFPGGYEQYF. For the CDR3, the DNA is TGCGCCAGCAGCTTGTTCCCAGGGGGCTACGAGCAGTACTTC.

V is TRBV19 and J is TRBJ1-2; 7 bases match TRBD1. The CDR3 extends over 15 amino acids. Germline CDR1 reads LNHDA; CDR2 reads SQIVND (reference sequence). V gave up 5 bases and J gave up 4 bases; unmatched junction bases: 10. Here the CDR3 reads CASSGPGQPPYGYTF. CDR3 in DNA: TGTGCCAGTAGTGGTCCGGGACAGCCGCCCTATGGCTACACCTTC.

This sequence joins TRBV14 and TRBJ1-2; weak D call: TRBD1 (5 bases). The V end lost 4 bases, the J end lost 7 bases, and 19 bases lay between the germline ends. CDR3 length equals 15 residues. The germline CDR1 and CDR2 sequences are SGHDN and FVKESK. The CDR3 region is CASSREGRGSGGYTF. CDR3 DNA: TGTGCCAGCAGCCGAGAAGGGCGGGGGTCGGGTGGCTACACCTTC. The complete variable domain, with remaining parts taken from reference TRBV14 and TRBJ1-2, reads EAGVTQFPSHSVIEKGQTVTLRCDPISGHDNLYWYRRVMGKEIKFLLHFVKESKQDESGMPNNRFLAERTGGTYSTLKVQPAELEDSGVYFCASSREGRGSGGYTFGSGTRLTVV.